This entry lists 14 T cell receptor beta chains sequenced from one sample in a study of control samples from healthy donors and cancer patients. Clones were sequenced by immunoSEQ multiplex PCR, and TCRdb holds only the in-frame ones, with some missing. The sample yields about 160,000 clones, about 95% seen once. The sequencing sample was made of PBMCs. All receptors come from a man aged 60 to 69 with colorectal cancer.

The genes are TRBV7-8 and TRBJ2-3, with a weak D call TRBD2 (5 bases). The V gene lost 3 bases and the J gene lost 2 bases, with 15 bases spanning the gap. CDR1 is SGHVS, CDR2 FQNEAQ, per germline. The CDR3 runs 16 residues. The CDR3 DNA sequence: TGTGCCAGCAGCTTGCGGGCGCCCCCCCTCACAGATACGCAGTATTTT. It is translated as CASSLRAPPLTDTQYF.

The chain is built from TRBV12-3 or TRBV12-4 and TRBJ1-5; D gene ambiguous. The CDR3 has 12 residues. V dropped 5 bases and J dropped 7 bases, with 9 bases sitting between them. The chain's CDR3 is CASSGYRQPQHF. Written as DNA, the CDR3 is TGTGCCAGCAGTGGATATCGACAGCCCCAGCATTTT.

The rearrangement joins TRBV3-1 (or the pseudogene TRBV3-2) to TRBJ1-2; D gene unclear. The germline V gene has CDR1 LGHDT and CDR2 YNNKEL (reference sequence). The CDR3 consists of 13 residues. The V and J ends lost 4 bases and 8 bases respectively, with 14 bases between them. The CDR3 nucleotides are TGTGCCAGCAGCCGCTTCTCCGGGGAGGGCTACACCTTC. Amino acids: CASSRFSGEGYTF.

V gene TRBV12-3 or TRBV12-4 combines with J gene TRBJ1-2, with a weak D call TRBD1 (5 bases). V was trimmed by 5 bases and J by 6 bases, leaving 13 bases between them. CDR3 length: 13 amino acids. CDR3 bases: TGTGCCAGCAGTCTCAGGGTATCGGATGGCTACACCTTC. Translation: CASSLRVSDGYTF.

This sequence joins TRBV30 and TRBJ2-3; 9 nucleotides agree with TRBD2. Losses at the gene ends were 7 bases for V and 1 base for J; bases not matched to a gene: 3. CDR1 is GTSNPN, CDR2 SVGIG, per germline (reference sequence). This CDR3 comprises 13 residues. CDR3 sequence reads: CAFKRGGTDTQYF. DNA for the CDR3: TGTGCCTTTAAGCGGGGGGGCACAGATACGCAGTATTTT.

V is TRBV5-5 and J is TRBJ2-6; D unresolved. The germline V and J ends were trimmed by 3 bases and 0 bases, with 13 bases remaining between them. CDR1 and CDR2 (germline): SGHKS, YYEKEE (reference sequence). The CDR3 totals 17 residues. The CDR3 DNA is TGTGCCAGCAGCTCCCCCAGGTGGGCCTCTGGGGCCAACGTCCTGACTTTC. Amino acid sequence: CASSSPRWASGANVLTF.

The CDR3 region is CASSLGLAGAYTSTDTQYF. The CDR3 region has the DNA TGTGCCAGCAGCCTGGGACTAGCGGGGGCCTACACTAGCACAGATACGCAGTATTTT. V gene TRBV11-3 combines with J gene TRBJ2-3, with TRBD2 matching over 14 bases. Germline V gene data show CDR1 as SGHNT and CDR2 as YENEEA. The CDR3 has 19 amino acids. Trimming took 5 bases from V and 0 from J; bases not matched to a gene: 10.

V gene TRBV9 combines with J gene TRBJ1-2; D perhaps matches TRBD1 (6 bases). Germline CDR1 SGDLS, CDR2 YYNGEE. The CDR3 runs 15 residues. V lost 0 bases and J lost 6, with 15 bases in between. Here the CDR3 DNA reads TGTGCCAGCAGCGTAGGCCTGGGGGCGGGCGATGGCTACACCTTC. This codes for CASSVGLGAGDGYTF.

The chain has TRBV6-5 and TRBJ1-3; D call uncertain. Deletions cut 6 bases from V and 9 bases from J, with 15 bases between. The CDR3 is made up of 13 amino acids. Germline values: CDR1 MNHEY, CDR2 SVGAGI. CDR3 amino acids: CASSYGRSTTIYF. The CDR3 DNA reads as TGTGCCAGCAGCTACGGACGGTCGACCACCATATATTTT.

J is TRBJ2-2 and V is TRBV30; D gene uncertain. The CDR3 is 15 amino acids. The germline V gene encodes CDR1 GTSNPN and CDR2 SVGIG (reference sequence). V lost 3 bases and J 0 bases, leaving 11 bases between the germline ends. The CDR3 nucleotides read TGTGCCTGGAGCAGGTCGAATTCGAACACCGGGGAGCTGTTTTTT. Its protein product is CAWSRSNSNTGELFF.

This chain links TRBV19 with TRBJ1-2; D is unclear. The length of the CDR3 is 12 residues. V lost 3 bases, J lost 4 bases, and 6 bases lay in between. The germline V gene encodes CDR1 LNHDA and CDR2 SQIVND (reference sequence). This CDR3 is CASSISSYGYTF. DNA of the CDR3: TGTGCCAGTAGTATTAGCAGCTATGGCTACACCTTC.

Details on this clone: Germline is not matched at one junction end, which may reflect a read error. The chain couples TRBV3-1 (or the pseudogene TRBV3-2) to TRBJ1-1; D gene unclear. This CDR3 region has 14 residues. Germline V lookup: CDR1 LGHDT, CDR2 YNNKEL (reference sequence). Written as DNA, the CDR3 is TGTGCCAGCAGCGAAGAAGGAAGTTTCGCTGAAGCTTTCTTT. Its translation is CASSEEGSFAEAFF.

The rearrangement joins TRBV3-1 (or the pseudogene TRBV3-2) to TRBJ2-2, with D unclear. Trimming left V 6 bases short and J 3 bases short, with 11 bases between. CDR1 LGHDT and CDR2 YNNKEL come from the germline V gene (reference sequence). CDR3 length: 14 residues. The CDR3 bases are TGTGCCAGCAGGAAGTCAGACGACACCGGGGAGCTGTTTTTT. Encoded protein: CASRKSDDTGELFF.

This chain uses TRBV6-5 with TRBJ2-7; perhaps TRBD1 as D (6 bases). The V gene's germline CDR1 is MNHEY and CDR2 SVGAGI. The V and J ends lost 8 bases and 2 bases respectively, with 16 bases between them. The CDR3 contains 14 residues. This CDR3 is CASAPGTFPYEQYF. The CDR3 nucleotides read TGTGCCAGCGCCCCTGGGACATTTCCCTACGAGCAGTACTTC.